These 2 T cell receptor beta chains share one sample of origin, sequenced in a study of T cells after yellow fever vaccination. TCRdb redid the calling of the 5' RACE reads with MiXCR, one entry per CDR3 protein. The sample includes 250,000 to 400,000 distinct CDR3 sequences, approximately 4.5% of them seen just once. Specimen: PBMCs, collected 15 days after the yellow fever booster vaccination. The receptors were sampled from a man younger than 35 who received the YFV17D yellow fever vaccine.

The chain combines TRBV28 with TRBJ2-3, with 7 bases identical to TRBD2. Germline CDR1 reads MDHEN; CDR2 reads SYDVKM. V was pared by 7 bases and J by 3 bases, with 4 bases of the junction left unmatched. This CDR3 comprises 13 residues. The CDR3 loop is CASKWGGTDTQYF. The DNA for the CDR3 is TGTGCCAGCAAGTGGGGGGGGACAGATACGCAGTATTTT.

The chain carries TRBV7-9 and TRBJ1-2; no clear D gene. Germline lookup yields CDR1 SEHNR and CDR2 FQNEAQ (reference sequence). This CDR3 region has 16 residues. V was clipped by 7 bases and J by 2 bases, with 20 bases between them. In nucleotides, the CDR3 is TGTGCCAGCACCTCTTACCGGACTGTACAAAACTATGGCTACACCTTC. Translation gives CASTSYRTVQNYGYTF. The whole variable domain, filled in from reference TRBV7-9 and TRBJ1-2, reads DTGVSQNPRHKITKRGQNVTFRCDPISEHNRLYWYRQTLGQGPEFLTYFQNEAQLEKSRLLSDRFSAERPKGSFSTLEIQRTEQGDSAMYLCASTSYRTVQNYGYTFGSGTRLTVV.